The 18 T cell receptor beta chains in this list originate from one sample, sequenced in a study of cytotoxic CD8 clonotypes in ibrutinib-treated CLL. Generated by immunoSEQ multiplex PCR, the TCRdb table keeps only in-frame clones and is missing some. The top ten clones hold about 7.6% of a sample with fewer than 35,000 clones, 65% to 90% of them seen once. Source: PBMCs, taken after 24 months of ibrutinib treatment. Source of these receptors: a human donor with chronic lymphocytic leukemia.

This clone was seen more than once but under ten times. This sequence joins TRBV5-1 and TRBJ2-6, with 8 bases aligning to TRBD1. Per germline, CDR1 SGHRS and CDR2 YFSETQ. Losses at the gene ends were 1 base for V and 0 bases for J; bases not matched to a gene: 6. This CDR3 comprises 18 residues. The CDR3 nucleotides read TGCGCCAGCAGCTTGCCGGACAGGGTGAGCTCTGGGGCCAACGTCCTGACTTTC. It is translated as CASSLPDRVSSGANVLTF.

This sequence joins TRBV4-1 and TRBJ2-1; D is possibly TRBD1 (6 bases). From germline, CDR1 is MGHRA and CDR2 YSYEKL. The CDR3 spans 12 residues. V was clipped by 6 bases and J by 10 bases, with 13 bases between them. The CDR3 here is CASRYRENEQFF. The CDR3 DNA follows: TGCGCCAGCAGGTACAGGGAGAACGAGCAGTTCTTC.

The gene calls are TRBV4-1 and TRBJ2-1, with a tentative D call TRBD2 (5 bases). V gave up 1 base and J gave up 4 bases, with 5 bases separating them. CDR1 MGHRA and CDR2 YSYEKL come from the germline V gene. The CDR3 sequence is 13 residues long. CDR3 DNA: TGCGCCAGCAGCCAAGGGGAGTACAATGAGCAGTTCTTC. Its protein product is CASSQGEYNEQFF.

V usage is TRBV7-9 and J usage is TRBJ2-1; perhaps D is TRBD1 or TRBD2 (5 bases each). This CDR3 has 15 amino acids. CDR1 is SEHNR, CDR2 FQNEAQ, per germline (reference sequence). Trimming stripped 6 bases from V and 4 bases from J, with 16 bases between. Here the CDR3 DNA reads TGTGCCAGCAGACGAGGGGACCTACAATACAATGAGCAGTTCTTC. Its protein is CASRRGDLQYNEQFF.

The rearrangement joins TRBV6-4 to TRBJ2-3; TRBD2 aligns across 10 bases. Germline-derived CDR1 and CDR2 are MRHNA and SNTAGT. Losses at the gene ends were 6 bases for V and 4 bases for J; bases not matched to a gene: 4. The CDR3 spans 14 residues. CDR3 amino acids: CASSSGGAPDTQYF. For the CDR3, the DNA is TGTGCCAGCAGCAGCGGGGGGGCCCCAGATACGCAGTATTTT.

Notes on this clone: This sample also contains other DNA sequences that code for the same CDR3. J is TRBJ1-1 and V is TRBV6-6; possible D gene TRBD1, 5 bases. V dropped 0 bases and J dropped 3 bases, with 8 bases sitting between them. Germline lookup yields CDR1 MNHNY and CDR2 SVGAGI (reference sequence). The CDR3 totals 14 residues. CDR3 nucleotides: TGTGCCAGCAGTTACTCGGGAGGGGACACTGAAGCTTTCTTT. Its protein product is CASSYSGGDTEAFF.

This chain connects TRBV4-1 to TRBJ2-5, with TRBD1 as a possible D gene (5 bases). There are 15 residues in the CDR3. V gave up 3 bases and J gave up 4 bases, with 15 bases separating them. The germline gives CDR1 MGHRA, CDR2 YSYEKL. This CDR3 is CASSHTGGSGETQYF. CDR3 in DNA: TGCGCCAGCAGCCACACAGGTGGGTCAGGAGAGACCCAGTACTTC.

This chain joins TRBV11-2 and TRBJ1-4; D unresolved. The V gene lost 5 bases and the J gene lost 5 bases, with 15 bases spanning the gap. Germline CDR1 SGHAT, CDR2 FQNNGV. The CDR3 has 15 amino acids. CDR3: CASSPQVQSNEKLFF. The CDR3 bases are TGTGCCAGCAGCCCCCAGGTGCAGTCGAATGAAAAACTGTTTTTT. Using reference TRBV11-2 and TRBJ1-4 for the parts outside the CDR3, the full variable domain is EAGVAQSPRYKIIEKRQSVAFWCNPISGHATLYWYQQILGQGPKLLIQFQNNGVVDDSQLPKDRFSAERLKGVDSTLKIQPAKLEDSAVYLCASSPQVQSNEKLFFGSGTQLSVL.

The rearrangement links TRBV10-2 to TRBJ1-5; unclear D gene. Trimming removed 3 bases from V and 6 bases from J, with 12 bases in between. This CDR3 spans 14 amino acids. The germline CDR1 and CDR2 sequences are WSHSY and SAAADI. CDR3 coding DNA: TGCGCCAGCAGTGAAGTCCAGGACGGTCAGCCCCAGCATTTT. This sequence encodes CASSEVQDGQPQHF.

The chain recombines TRBV28 with TRBJ1-5, with unresolved D. The CDR3 length is 16 residues. The V end was cut by 3 bases, the J end by 0 bases, with 12 bases between. In germline, CDR1 is MDHEN, CDR2 SYDVKM. The CDR3 spells CASSFSPAHSNQPQHF. In DNA form, the CDR3 reads TGTGCCAGCAGTTTTTCGCCAGCCCATAGCAATCAGCCCCAGCATTTT.

The chain couples TRBV10-3 to TRBJ1-5; D is uncertain. The CDR3 has 16 amino acids. Germline V gene lookup returns CDR1 ENHRY and CDR2 SYGVKD. V was cut by 4 bases and J by 0 bases, with 13 bases left in between. Here the CDR3 DNA reads TGTGCCATCAGTGCTACGGCAGGACTTAGCAATCAGCCCCAGCATTTT. This encodes CAISATAGLSNQPQHF.

The genes are TRBV9 and TRBJ2-3; D gene uncertain. Germline V gene data show CDR1 as SGDLS and CDR2 as YYNGEE. The V end was cut by 2 bases, the J end by 0 bases, with 7 bases between. This CDR3 contains 14 residues. CDR3 amino acids: CASSVTLSTDTQYF. The CDR3 DNA is TGTGCCAGCAGCGTCACACTTAGCACAGATACGCAGTATTTT.

The genes are TRBV6-6 and TRBJ2-3, with D possibly being TRBD1 or TRBD2 (5 bases each). The CDR3 covers 16 residues. Deletions cut 5 bases from V and 4 bases from J, with 19 bases between. CDR1 is MNHNY, CDR2 SVGAGI, per germline (reference sequence). The CDR3: CASSPRDQKLADTQYF. In nucleotides, the CDR3 is TGTGCCAGCAGTCCCCGGGACCAGAAGCTGGCAGATACGCAGTATTTT.

The chain links TRBV5-1 to TRBJ1-6; D remains unclear. Germline CDR1 SGHRS, CDR2 YFSETQ. The CDR3 runs 14 residues. The V end lost 1 base, the J end lost 11 bases, and 13 bases lay between the germline ends. As DNA, the CDR3 is TGCGCCAGCAGCTTGACGACGTTAGACGCACCCCTCCACTTT. Amino acid sequence: CASSLTTLDAPLHF.

The V call is TRBV5-6, the J call TRBJ2-1; D remains unclear. The CDR3 spans 12 residues. Trimming removed 3 bases at V and 4 bases at J, with 5 bases between. Germline CDR1 SGHDT, CDR2 YYEEEE. The CDR3 DNA reads as TGTGCCAGCAGCTGGGATTACAATGAGCAGTTCTTC. It translates to CASSWDYNEQFF.

The chain has TRBV7-9 and TRBJ2-1; TRBD2 might be the D (7 bases). Germline lookup yields CDR1 SEHNR and CDR2 FQNEAQ (reference sequence). V was shortened by 1 base and J by 3 bases, with 10 bases between the two germline ends. The CDR3 sequence is 15 residues long. For the CDR3, the DNA is TGTGCCAGCAGCTTAGGCGGGGGACACTACAATGAGCAGTTCTTC. Amino acid sequence: CASSLGGGHYNEQFF.

The V and J genes are TRBV6-5 and TRBJ1-2; D ambiguous. V was pared by 0 bases and J by 3 bases, with 8 bases between. Germline V gene data show CDR1 as MNHEY and CDR2 as SVGAGI. The CDR3 has 14 amino acids. CDR3 protein: CASSYSRADYGYTF. The DNA for the CDR3 is TGTGCCAGCAGTTACTCGAGGGCAGACTATGGCTACACCTTC.

This chain links TRBV30 with TRBJ1-5; possibly TRBD1 for D (6 bases). With 0 bases removed from V and 7 bases from J, the gap between germline ends came to 10 bases. The CDR3 runs to 13 residues. Germline loops: CDR1 GTSNPN, CDR2 SVGIG (reference sequence). The CDR3 sequence is CAWSVGGEQPQHF. The CDR3 DNA follows: TGTGCCTGGAGTGTAGGGGGTGAGCAGCCCCAGCATTTT.